This paragraph covers one T cell receptor (beta chain) sequence. Its antigen is unidentified. These data belong to a study of blood T cells in healthy people across ages. The CDR3 extends over 14 amino acids. Germline V gene lookup returns CDR1 MRHNA and CDR2 SNTAGT. The V end was cut by 4 bases, the J end by 4 bases, with 13 bases between. Whole-study findings and limits: It was held that diversity estimates obtained from one million T cells represented underestimates.

Alongside a J-beta primer mix, a sample-barcoded 5' primer served in a second PCR lasting about 7 to 12 cycles. TCRdb itself ran the 5' RACE reads through MiXCR, one entry per CDR3 protein. The sample yields about a million distinct CDR3 sequences, roughly 43% seen once. This chain joins TRBV6-4 and TRBJ1-1, with D possibly TRBD1 on 6 matching bases. Sequenced input: blood. The sequence was collected from a man aged 30 to 39 in good health. The CDR3 here is CASSARGAGTEAFF. The DNA for the CDR3 is TGTGCCAGCAGTGCACGGGGGGCCGGCACTGAAGCTTTCTTT.